Sequencing of this TCR beta chain was carried out in a study of graft-versus-host responses after intestinal transplantation. Study information: Induction using anti-thymocyte globulin, followed by tacrolimus and steroids for about 3 years, was given to all recipients. Study results and limitations: Recipient-marrow GvH clones were detected, some having first appeared in ileum or blood. After transplant, early declines in HvG clones were associated with peak levels of circulating GvH clones.

With regard to this clone: Its antigen is unidentified.

The trim removed 1 base at V and 4 bases at J, leaving 2 bases unmatched. The germline V gene encodes CDR1 LGHNA and CDR2 YSLEER. This CDR3 spans 15 amino acids. The table came from immunoSEQ multiplex PCR; TCRdb's copy has only in-frame clones and leaves some out. The table shows roughly 28,000 clones, with 70% to 90% occurring only once. V and J are TRBV4-3 and TRBJ2-3, with 10 bases aligning to TRBD1. The TCR originated in a human patient who received an intestinal transplant, so some T cells may come from the graft donor. The sample in question was PBMCs, obtained around 480 days after intestinal transplantation. The CDR3 DNA sequence: TGCGCCAGCAGCCAAGGGACAGGGGGTGCAGATACGCAGTATTTT. Protein product: CASSQGTGGADTQYF.